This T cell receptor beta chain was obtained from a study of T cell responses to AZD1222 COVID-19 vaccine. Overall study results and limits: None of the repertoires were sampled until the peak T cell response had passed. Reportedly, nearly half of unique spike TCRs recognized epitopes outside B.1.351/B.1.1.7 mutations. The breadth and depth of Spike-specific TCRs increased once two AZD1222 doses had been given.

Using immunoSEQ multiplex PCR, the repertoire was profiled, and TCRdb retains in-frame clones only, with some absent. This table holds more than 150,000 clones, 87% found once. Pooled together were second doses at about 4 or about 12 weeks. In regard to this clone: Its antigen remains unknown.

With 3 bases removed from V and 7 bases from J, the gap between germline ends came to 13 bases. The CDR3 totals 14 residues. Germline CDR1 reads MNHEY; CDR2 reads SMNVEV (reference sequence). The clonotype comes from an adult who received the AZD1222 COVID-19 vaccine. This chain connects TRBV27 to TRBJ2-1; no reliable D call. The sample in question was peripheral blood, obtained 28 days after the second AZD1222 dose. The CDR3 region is CASSLWDGRNEQFF. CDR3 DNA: TGTGCCAGCAGTTTGTGGGATGGTCGGAATGAGCAGTTCTTC.